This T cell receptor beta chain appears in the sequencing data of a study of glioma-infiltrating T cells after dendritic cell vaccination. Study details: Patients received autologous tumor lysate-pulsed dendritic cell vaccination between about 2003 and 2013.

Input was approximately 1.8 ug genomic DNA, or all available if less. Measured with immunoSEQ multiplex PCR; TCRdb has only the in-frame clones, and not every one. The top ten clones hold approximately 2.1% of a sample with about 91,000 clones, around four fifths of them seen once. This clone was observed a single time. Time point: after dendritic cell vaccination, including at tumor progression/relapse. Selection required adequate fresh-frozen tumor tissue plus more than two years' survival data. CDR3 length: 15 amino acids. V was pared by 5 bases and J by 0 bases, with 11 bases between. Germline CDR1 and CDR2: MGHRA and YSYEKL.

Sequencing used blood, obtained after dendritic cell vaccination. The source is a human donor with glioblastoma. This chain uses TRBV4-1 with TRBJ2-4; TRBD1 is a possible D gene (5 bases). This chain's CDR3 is CASSARQLAKNIQYF. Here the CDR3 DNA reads TGCGCCAGCAGCGCCCGACAGCTAGCCAAAAACATTCAGTACTTC.